This T cell receptor (beta chain) was obtained from a study of Ad26.COV2.S vaccination and SARS-CoV-2 variants. As for the study in general: The donor participated in the COV1001 trial, in its Ad26.COV2.S arm.

Assay used: immunoSEQ multiplex PCR; TCRdb lists only in-frame clones, some missing. The sample shows 330,000 or so clones, almost 90% of them seen only once. V lost 1 base, J lost 0 bases, and 10 bases lay in between. Germline V gives CDR1 LGHNA, CDR2 YSLEER. This CDR3 comprises 16 residues. Treatment noted: 19 received Ad26.COV2.S at low or high dose, single or two shots; a few received placebo; per-sample allocation not given. The samples were gathered on day 63 after the first injection of vaccine or placebo. The V and J genes are TRBV4-3 and TRBJ1-5; no clear D. This sample comprised peripheral blood, obtained in a trial of Ad26.COV2.S vaccine versus placebo. The sequence derives from a person between 18 and 60 years old who received the Ad26.COV2.S COVID-19 vaccine or a placebo. CDR3 in DNA: TGCGCCAGCAGCCAAGCGACTGAGTATAGCAATCAGCCCCAGCATTTT. Its protein is CASSQATEYSNQPQHF.